This paragraph covers one TCR beta chain sequence. Its specificity is not known. From its re-call of the 5' RACE reads, TCRdb lists each CDR3 protein once, without DNA. In total, the table holds some 99,000 distinct CDR3 sequences. The record originates from a study of monozygotic twins with inflammatory bowel disease. Study-wide results and caveats: IBD-affected twins scored below their healthy co-twins in TCRbeta diversity (inverse Simpson).

Germline V lookup: CDR1 DFQATT, CDR2 SNEGSKA (reference sequence). The CDR3 contains 14 residues. The rearrangement uses TRBV20-1 and TRBJ2-7. This TCR derives from a human donor with ulcerative colitis or Crohn's disease, or a healthy co-twin of an affected twin (not recorded which). The source material was blood. The CDR3 here is CSARDFRSGYEQYF.